This is a list of T cell receptor beta chains from one sample in a study of T cells in Graves' hyperthyroidism and ophthalmopathy. Via MiXCR, TCRdb re-called the multiplex PCR reads, giving one row per CDR3 protein. The sample has about 600,000 distinct CDR3 sequences, about 14% seen once. The material sequenced was blood. The receptors originated from a woman between 18 and 29 years old with Graves' ophthalmopathy. The CDR3 runs from the conserved cysteine through the conserved F or W. The D gene is left open where the match is weak. Rows give clone size only sometimes, using once, few, many, or a class for an expanded clone.

CDR3 protein: CATSRGQGGETQYF
CDR3 DNA: TGTGCCACCAGCAGAGGTCAGGGTGGGGAGACCCAGTACTTC
clone size: few
D gene: NA
J gene: TRBJ2-5
V gene: TRBV15

CDR3 protein: CASNLDRGEETQYF
CDR3 DNA: TGCGCCAGCAACCTGGACAGGGGGGAAGAGACCCAGTACTTC
clone size: few
D gene: TRBD1
J gene: TRBJ2-5
V gene: TRBV5-1

CDR3 protein: CASSTRALNTGELFF
CDR3 DNA: TGTGCCAGCAGTACCCGGGCCCTGAACACCGGGGAGCTGTTTTTT
clone size: NA
D gene: NA
J gene: TRBJ2-2
V gene: TRBV7-9

CDR3 protein: CAVSAGELFF
CDR3 DNA: TGTGCCGTTTCCGCCGGGGAGCTGTTTTTT
clone size: NA
D gene: NA
J gene: TRBJ2-2
V gene: TRBV6-2/TRBV6-3

CDR3 protein: CAWTGGRDEKLFF
CDR3 DNA: TGTGCCTGGACAGGGGGCCGGGATGAAAAACTGTTTTTT
clone size: NA
D gene: TRBD1
J gene: TRBJ1-4
V gene: TRBV30

CDR3 protein: CASSQDEGLPGRYEQYF
CDR3 DNA: TGTGCCAGCAGCCAAGATGAAGGCCTGCCGGGACGCTACGAGCAGTACTTC
clone size: many
D gene: NA
J gene: TRBJ2-7
V gene: TRBV3-1

CDR3 protein: CASSEALQGLNQPQHF
CDR3 DNA: TGTGCCAGCAGTGAAGCGTTGCAGGGGTTAAATCAGCCCCAGCATTTT
clone size: many
D gene: NA
J gene: TRBJ1-5
V gene: TRBV6-1

CDR3 protein: CASSELGRVSAGELFF
CDR3 DNA: TGTGCCAGCAGTGAATTGGGCAGGGTGTCCGCCGGGGAGCTGTTTTTT
clone size: once
D gene: NA
J gene: TRBJ2-2
V gene: TRBV2

CDR3 protein: CASSHRRDRESYEQYF
CDR3 DNA: TGCGCCAGCAGCCACCGCCGGGACAGGGAATCCTACGAGCAGTACTTC
clone size: NA
D gene: TRBD1
J gene: TRBJ2-7
V gene: TRBV4-1

CDR3 protein: CASSFNGPTAEAFF
CDR3 DNA: TGTGCCAGCAGTTTCAACGGACCGACGGCTGAAGCTTTCTTT
clone size: many
D gene: NA
J gene: TRBJ1-1
V gene: TRBV6-1

CDR3 protein: CAWSALYNSRYTF
CDR3 DNA: TGTGCCTGGAGTGCCCTCTACAATTCTCGCTACACCTTC
clone size: many
D gene: NA
J gene: TRBJ1-2
V gene: TRBV30

CDR3 protein: CASSFYICSASRESDTQYF
CDR3 DNA: NA
clone size: NA
D gene: NA
J gene: TRBJ2-3
V gene: TRBV7-2

CDR3 protein: CATRDRAGPQHF
CDR3 DNA: TGTGCCACCAGGGACAGGGCAGGCCCCCAGCATTTT
clone size: NA
D gene: TRBD1
J gene: TRBJ1-5
V gene: TRBV24-1

CDR3 protein: CASSLKEERKYNQPQHF
CDR3 DNA: TGTGCCAGCAGCTTAAAGGAGGAAAGGAAATACAATCAGCCCCAGCATTTT
clone size: many
D gene: NA
J gene: TRBJ1-5
V gene: TRBV7-2

CDR3 protein: CASSISAGSNQPQHF
CDR3 DNA: TGTGCCAGTAGTATATCGGCGGGTAGCAATCAGCCCCAGCATTTT
clone size: NA
D gene: NA
J gene: TRBJ1-5
V gene: TRBV19

CDR3 protein: CASSSSRGDYEQYF
CDR3 DNA: TGTGCCAGCAGTTCGTCCAGGGGTGACTACGAGCAGTACTTC
clone size: many
D gene: NA
J gene: TRBJ2-7
V gene: TRBV12-3/TRBV12-4

CDR3 protein: CASSPEGSNTEAFF
CDR3 DNA: TGTGCCAGCAGTCCCGAAGGATCGAACACTGAAGCTTTCTTT
clone size: many
D gene: NA
J gene: TRBJ1-1
V gene: TRBV7-9

CDR3 protein: CASSLRGDRGHTQYF
CDR3 DNA: TGTGCCAGCAGCCTTAGGGGGGACCGAGGGCATACGCAGTATTTT
clone size: many
D gene: NA
J gene: TRBJ2-3
V gene: TRBV11-3

CDR3 protein: CAISEEISYEQYF
CDR3 DNA: TGTGCCATCAGTGAGGAAATATCCTACGAGCAGTACTTC
clone size: NA
D gene: NA
J gene: TRBJ2-7
V gene: TRBV10-3

CDR3 protein: CASIRTSGHSYEQYF
CDR3 DNA: TGTGCCAGTATACGAACTAGCGGGCACTCCTACGAGCAGTACTTC
clone size: NA
D gene: TRBD2
J gene: TRBJ2-7
V gene: TRBV19

CDR3 protein: CASSLEGLAGEYEQYF
CDR3 DNA: TGTGCCAGCAGTTTAGAGGGACTAGCGGGAGAATACGAGCAGTACTTC
clone size: many
D gene: TRBD2
J gene: TRBJ2-7
V gene: TRBV28

CDR3 protein: CASSVALSPGELFF
CDR3 DNA: TGTGCCAGCAGCGTAGCTCTATCTCCCGGGGAGCTGTTTTTT
clone size: NA
D gene: NA
J gene: TRBJ2-2
V gene: TRBV9

CDR3 protein: CASSYLSGLAGGSSYNEQFF
CDR3 DNA: TGTGCCAGCAGTTATCTCTCGGGACTAGCGGGAGGAAGCTCCTACAATGAGCAGTTCTTC
clone size: many
D gene: TRBD2
J gene: TRBJ2-1
V gene: TRBV6-2/TRBV6-3

CDR3 protein: CASSQEGDVYGYTF
CDR3 DNA: TGTGCCAGCAGCCAAGAAGGGGACGTCTATGGCTACACCTTC
clone size: many
D gene: NA
J gene: TRBJ1-2
V gene: TRBV4-2

CDR3 protein: CASSVSLQSATEAFF
CDR3 DNA: TGTGCCAGCAGTGTGTCCCTCCAGTCGGCCACTGAAGCTTTCTTT
clone size: many
D gene: NA
J gene: TRBJ1-1
V gene: TRBV2